This is a list of T cell receptor beta chains from one sample in a study of blood T cell repertoires in COVID-19. Clones were sequenced by immunoSEQ multiplex PCR, and TCRdb holds only the in-frame ones, with some missing. The data show some 100,000 clones, roughly nine tenths seen once. Sequencing used peripheral blood. Source of these receptors: a man in his sixties with acute or convalescent COVID-19. Both conserved end residues are part of each CDR3. A D gene is named only where the DNA matches it firmly. The size of a clone is reported for some rows only, either as once, few or many, or as a class for expanded clones.

clone_size j_call v_call d_call cdr3_nt cdr3_aa
. TRBJ1-1 TRBV30 . TGTGCCTGGATGAGCCGAGGGCGGACTGAAGCTTTCTTT CAWMSRGRTEAFF
. TRBJ2-1 TRBV6-4 TRBD2 TGTGCCAGCAGCATAGCGGGAGGGGGCGGCGAGCAGTTCTTC CASSIAGGGGEQFF
. TRBJ2-2 TRBV6-2/TRBV6-3 TRBD2 TGTGCCAGCAGCGGACTAGCTCTCGGGGAGCTGTTTTTT CASSGLALGELFF
. TRBJ2-1 TRBV9 TRBD2 TGTGCCAGCAGCGCCCATCTCGGGAAGCGGGACGACAATGAGCAGTTCTTC CASSAHLGKRDDNEQFF
. TRBJ1-1 TRBV3-1/TRBV3-2 TRBD1 TGTGCCAGCAGCCGATCGACAGGGGATGAAGCTTTCTTT CASSRSTGDEAFF
once TRBJ1-3 TRBV6-6 TRBD1 TGTGCCAGCAGGATGGGACAGCATTACTCTGGAAACACCATATATTTT CASRMGQHYSGNTIYF
. TRBJ2-7 TRBV18 TRBD1 TGTGCCAGCTCACCCGCTGGACAGGGATACGAGCAGTACTTC CASSPAGQGYEQYF
once TRBJ1-2 TRBV5-4 TRBD1 TGTGCCAGCAGCCTGAGGGACAGGGGTTCTCCCTATGGCTACACCTTC CASSLRDRGSPYGYTF
. TRBJ1-3 TRBV19 TRBD1 TGTGCCAGTCGGTCCGGGACAGGGGTCTCTGGAAACACCATATATTTT CASRSGTGVSGNTIYF
. TRBJ2-3 TRBV11-1 . TGTGCCAGCAGCTCCCATAGAGCGGGCACAGATACGCAGTATTTT CASSSHRAGTDTQYF
. TRBJ1-5 TRBV4-1 . TGCGCCAGCAGCCAGGATATTGACAGCTTCCATCAGCCCCAGCATTTT CASSQDIDSFHQPQHF
. TRBJ1-3 TRBV10-3 . TGTGCCATCAGTGATATGTCGGGAGTAGGAGGAAACACCATATATTTT CAISDMSGVGGNTIYF
. TRBJ2-2 TRBV6-1 TRBD2 TGTGCCAGCAGTGAAGGGCTAGCGGAGCACACCGGGGAGCTGTTTTTT CASSEGLAEHTGELFF
. TRBJ2-2 TRBV28 TRBD2 TGTGCCAGCAGAGCAGGCGGGGGTATTGTGAACACCGGGGAGCTGTTTTTT CASRAGGGIVNTGELFF
. TRBJ2-1 TRBV30 . TGTGCCTGGAGTGGTATCGTCAAGTGGGAGAGCTCCTACAATGAGCAGTTCTTC CAWSGIVKWESSYNEQFF
. TRBJ2-2 TRBV30 . TGTGCCTGGAGTGTAGGGGTAGTAGTCGGGGAGCTGTTTTTT CAWSVGVVVGELFF
few TRBJ1-4 TRBV27 TRBD1 TGTGCCAGCAGTCAGGACAGGGCCGGTGAAAAACTGTTTTTT CASSQDRAGEKLFF
few TRBJ2-1 TRBV6-5 TRBD1 TGTGCCAGCAGTACTCGACAGGGGGCGTCCAATGAGCAGTTCTTC CASSTRQGASNEQFF
few TRBJ2-5 TRBV5-1 . TGCGCCAGCAGCAGTCAACGTCAGGAAGAGACCCAGTACTTC CASSSQRQEETQYF
. TRBJ1-6 TRBV3-1/TRBV3-2 TRBD1 TGTGCCAGCAGCCACGACAGGGCGTATTCACCCCTCCACTTT CASSHDRAYSPLHF
once TRBJ1-1 TRBV28 . TGTGCCAGCAGTCCCACAGGGCTTGGTGAAGCTTTCTTT CASSPTGLGEAFF
. TRBJ2-3 TRBV5-1 TRBD2 TGCGCCAGCAGCTTGGGAACTAGCGGAGACACAGATACGCAGTATTTT CASSLGTSGDTDTQYF
. TRBJ2-5 TRBV7-7 . TGTGCTAGCAGCTTAGGCAGGCAAGAGACCCAGTACTTC CASSLGRQETQYF
. TRBJ1-1 TRBV24-1 . TGTGCCACCAGTGACCCCCGCAGGGGTGACACTGAAGCTTTCTTT CATSDPRRGDTEAFF
. TRBJ2-1 TRBV12-3/TRBV12-4 TRBD2 TGTGGGACTAGCTCCTACAATGAGCAGTTCTTC CGTSSYNEQFF
. TRBJ2-1 TRBV30 TRBD2 TGTGCCTGGAGTCCTCTTAGCGGGATCCTGTTGAATGAGCAGTTCTTC CAWSPLSGILLNEQFF